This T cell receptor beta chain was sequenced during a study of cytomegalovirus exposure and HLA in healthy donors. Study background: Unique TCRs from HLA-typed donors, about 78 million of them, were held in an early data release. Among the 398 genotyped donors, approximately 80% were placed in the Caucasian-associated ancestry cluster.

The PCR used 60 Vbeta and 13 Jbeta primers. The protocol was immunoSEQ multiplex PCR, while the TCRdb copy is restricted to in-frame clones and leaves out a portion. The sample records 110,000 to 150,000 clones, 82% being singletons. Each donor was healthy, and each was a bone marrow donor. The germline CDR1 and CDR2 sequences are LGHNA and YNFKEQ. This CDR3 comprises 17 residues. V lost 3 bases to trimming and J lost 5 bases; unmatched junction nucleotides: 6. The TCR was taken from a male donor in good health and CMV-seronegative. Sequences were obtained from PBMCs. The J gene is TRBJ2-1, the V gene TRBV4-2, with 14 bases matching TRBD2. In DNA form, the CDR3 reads TGTGCCAGCAGCCATGGTGTGACTAGCGGGGGGGACAATGAGCAGTTCTTC. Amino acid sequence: CASSHGVTSGGDNEQFF.